This is a list of T cell receptor beta chains from one sample in a study of beta chain features in type 1 diabetes. The repertoire was sequenced with immunoSEQ multiplex PCR; TCRdb's copy has only in-frame clones and lacks some. There are about half a million clones in the sample; around 10% occur only once, and around 0.05% lies in the top ten. Input material: naive CD4+ T cells from blood. All receptors derive from a woman under 30 in good health. CDR3s include the opening cysteine and the closing phenylalanine or tryptophan. The order of the fields is clone size, J gene, V gene, D gene, CDR3 DNA, CDR3 protein. D genes are given only for firm matches. Only part of the rows carry a size: once, few, many, or a class if the clone is expanded.

-	TRBJ1-1	TRBV7-9	-	TGTGCCAGCAGCTTAAATCGGAACACTGAAGCTTTCTTT	CASSLNRNTEAFF
-	TRBJ2-7	TRBV30	-	TGTGCCTGGAGTGGGTTGTACGAGCAGTACTTC	CAWSGLYEQYF
-	TRBJ2-5	TRBV7-9	-	TGTGCCAGCAGCTTGACAGGAAAACAAGAGACCCAGTACTTC	CASSLTGKQETQYF
few	TRBJ1-2	TRBV10-2	TRBD1	TGCGCCAGCAGTGATTTGGACAGGGATTTAAATGGCTACACCTTC	CASSDLDRDLNGYTF
few	TRBJ2-4	TRBV7-2	-	TGTGCCAGCAGCTTAGAACAGCCCGGAGTTGCCAAAAACATTCAGTACTTC	CASSLEQPGVAKNIQYF
few	TRBJ1-6	TRBV5-1	-	TGCGCCAGCAGCTTGGCCGGGACACCCTATAATTCACCCCTCCACTTT	CASSLAGTPYNSPLHF
-	TRBJ2-3	TRBV18	-	TGTGCCAGCTCACCACGAGCAAGGGGCACAGATACGCAGTATTTT	CASSPRARGTDTQYF
few	TRBJ2-3	TRBV7-3	TRBD2	TGTGCCAGCAGCCGGACTAGTTTTAGCACAGATACGCAGTATTTT	CASSRTSFSTDTQYF
-	TRBJ1-2	TRBV7-9	TRBD1	TGTGCCAGCAGCTTAGAGATCGGACAGGGGGAAGGCTACACCTTC	CASSLEIGQGEGYTF
-	TRBJ1-4	TRBV4-1	-	TGCGCCAGCAGCCAAGACGCGGTCATTTCTAATGAAAAACTGTTTTTT	CASSQDAVISNEKLFF
-	TRBJ2-1	TRBV13	TRBD1	TGTGCCAGCAAACTTAGCGGGACAGGGGTTAATGAGCAGTTCTTC	CASKLSGTGVNEQFF
few	TRBJ2-5	TRBV9	-	TGTGCCAGCAGTTTGGGAGAAGAGACCCAGTACTTC	CASSLGEETQYF
-	TRBJ1-2	TRBV21-1	-	TGTGCCAGCAGTGACGGGACAATTTATGGCTACACCTTC	CASSDGTIYGYTF
few	TRBJ2-1	TRBV11-1	TRBD2	TGTGCCAGCAGCTTCCCCCCGGGACTAGCGGGAGGGGATGAGCAGTTCTTC	CASSFPPGLAGGDEQFF
few	TRBJ1-5	TRBV20-1	-	TGCAGTGCTAGTAATAATCAGCCCCAGCATTTT	CSASNNQPQHF
-	TRBJ2-7	TRBV18	TRBD1	TGTGCCAGCTCATCGGGGACAGGCACCTACGAGCAGTACTTC	CASSSGTGTYEQYF
-	TRBJ2-3	TRBV7-9	-	TGTGCCAGCAGCTTTCGAGTAGGGACAGATACGCAGTATTTT	CASSFRVGTDTQYF
-	TRBJ2-3	TRBV7-8	-	TGTGCCAGCAGAATCGGCGGTACAGATACGCAGTATTTT	CASRIGGTDTQYF
few	TRBJ2-3	TRBV29-1	TRBD1	TGCAGCGTCCTGGACAGGGGTGAAACAGATACGCAGTATTTT	CSVLDRGETDTQYF
few	TRBJ1-6	TRBV7-9	-	TGTGCCAGCAGCTCCAACAATTCACCCCTCCACTTT	CASSSNNSPLHF
few	TRBJ2-6	TRBV18	-	TGTGCCAGCTCCGGGGTATTTTCTGGGGCCAACGTCCTGACTTTC	CASSGVFSGANVLTF
-	TRBJ1-4	TRBV7-9	-	TGTGCCAGCAGCCCACCTTCCACTGGTGAAAAACTGTTTTTT	CASSPPSTGEKLFF
few	TRBJ2-1	TRBV18	TRBD1	TGTGCCAGCTCACCACTAACAGGGGGCGAGTACAATGAGCAGTTCTTC	CASSPLTGGEYNEQFF
few	TRBJ2-3	TRBV7-9	TRBD2	TGTGCCAGCAGCTACGCTAGCGGATTCACAGATACGCAGTATTTT	CASSYASGFTDTQYF
-	TRBJ2-3	TRBV6-5	-	TGTGCCAGCAAATACGGGGTTAGCACAGATACGCAGTATTTT	CASKYGVSTDTQYF
-	TRBJ2-3	TRBV18	TRBD2	TGTGCCAGCTCACCAAGTCGGTCGACTAGCGGCACAGATACGCAGTATTTT	CASSPSRSTSGTDTQYF
-	TRBJ1-1	TRBV19	-	TGTGCCAGTAGTTCCCGGGGCGGGATGAACACTGAAGCTTTCTTT	CASSSRGGMNTEAFF
-	TRBJ2-3	TRBV27	-	TGTGCCAGCTTCGGAGCGGCCCTGGGAGATACGCAGTATTTT	CASFGAALGDTQYF
-	TRBJ2-7	TRBV7-6	-	TGTGCCAGCAGCCCCACCCGGCAGACCTCCTACGAGCAGTACTTC	CASSPTRQTSYEQYF
few	TRBJ1-6	TRBV25-1	-	TGTGCCAGCAGAGACCGGACAGCTTCACCCCTCCACTTT	CASRDRTASPLHF
-	TRBJ2-3	TRBV2	-	TGTGCCAGCAGTGCTGACGGCACAGATACGCAGTATTTT	CASSADGTDTQYF
few	TRBJ2-3	TRBV14	TRBD1	TGTGCCAGCAGCCAAGTCAGGGGGCCAGATACGCAGTATTTT	CASSQVRGPDTQYF
few	TRBJ1-2	TRBV29-1	-	TGCAGCGTGGCCCCTAACCAGGGATATGGCTACACCTTC	CSVAPNQGYGYTF
few	TRBJ2-3	TRBV29-1	-	TGCAGCGTTGACCTCTCCTCCAGGGACACAGATACGCAGTATTTT	CSVDLSSRDTDTQYF
-	TRBJ2-4	TRBV18	-	TGTGCCAGCTCACCCTCCACGGACATTCAGTACTTC	CASSPSTDIQYF
-	TRBJ2-5	TRBV5-6	-	TGTGCCAGCAGCTTGGTACATGTGAAGACCCAGTACTTC	CASSLVHVKTQYF
few	TRBJ2-1	TRBV29-1	TRBD1	TGCAGCGTAGGCCGACAGGGGGCTGGTGAGCAGTTCTTC	CSVGRQGAGEQFF
-	TRBJ1-2	TRBV20-1	-	TGCAGTGCTAGTCGTGACTATGGCTACACCTTC	CSASRDYGYTF
few	TRBJ2-2	TRBV11-2	-	TGTGCCAGTTCTCGTCAGGGGATGTCGAACACCGGGGAGCTGTTTTTT	CASSRQGMSNTGELFF
-	TRBJ2-2	TRBV6-5	TRBD1	TGTGCCAGCAGTCGGGACAGGGGCACCGGGGAGCTGTTTTTT	CASSRDRGTGELFF
-	TRBJ2-1	TRBV19	TRBD2	TGTGCCAGTAGTATAGCCGCTAGCGGGAAGCAGTTCTTC	CASSIAASGKQFF
-	TRBJ2-5	TRBV9	-	TGTGCCAGCAGCGTAGCCGGGACGGCGGAGACCCAGTACTTC	CASSVAGTAETQYF
-	TRBJ2-3	TRBV4-3	-	TGCGCCAGCAGCCAAGATTGGTTACAGGGTGGGGCAGATACGCAGTATTTT	CASSQDWLQGGADTQYF
-	TRBJ1-1	TRBV15	-	TGTGCCACCAGCAGACCCCAAACTGAAGCTTTCTTT	CATSRPQTEAFF
-	TRBJ1-4	TRBV4-2	-	TGTGCCAGCAGCCCGTGGGGCGCGGAAGAAAAACTGTTTTTT	CASSPWGAEEKLFF
few	TRBJ1-2	TRBV25-1	TRBD1	TGTGCCAGCAGTGGGACAGGTGGCTATGGCTACACCTTC	CASSGTGGYGYTF
-	TRBJ2-1	TRBV28	-	TGTGCCAGCAGTTACACAGGATCTGGATACAATGAGCAGTTCTTC	CASSYTGSGYNEQFF
few	TRBJ1-5	TRBV28	-	TGTGCCAGCAGTGCCCGATATCAGCCCCAGCATTTT	CASSARYQPQHF
-	TRBJ2-3	TRBV7-2	-	TGTGCCAGCAGCTTAATGCGAGATACGCAGTATTTT	CASSLMRDTQYF
few	TRBJ2-5	TRBV7-2	TRBD2	TGTGCCAGCAGCTTCGAGCGGGGGCTAGAGACCCAGTACTTC	CASSFERGLETQYF
-	TRBJ1-6	TRBV7-2	-	TGTGCCAGCAGCTTAGACTCACCCCTCCACTTT	CASSLDSPLHF
few	TRBJ2-3	TRBV4-3	-	TGCGCCAGCAGCCAAGATGTGACTTTCCTCACAGATACGCAGTATTTT	CASSQDVTFLTDTQYF
-	TRBJ2-5	TRBV14	-	TGTGCCAGCAGCCCCGACAGAGCTTCATGGGGGGAGACCCAGTACTTC	CASSPDRASWGETQYF
few	TRBJ2-1	TRBV7-2	TRBD2	TGTGCCAGCAGCTTGATGCGGGGGGGCCGGAATGAGCAGTTCTTC	CASSLMRGGRNEQFF
few	TRBJ1-1	TRBV5-6	-	TGTGCCAGCAGCTTGGCCAGGGCCACTGAAGCTTTCTTT	CASSLARATEAFF
-	TRBJ1-2	TRBV12-5	TRBD1	TGTGCTAGTGGTCCAAGCTGGCAAGACTCCAGGGGGAACTATGGCTACACCTTC	CASGPSWQDSRGNYGYTF
few	TRBJ2-1	TRBV7-9	TRBD1	TGTGCCAGCAGCCAACAGGGGAGCTCCTACAATGAGCAGTTCTTC	CASSQQGSSYNEQFF
-	TRBJ1-5	TRBV28	-	TGTGCCAGTATTGCAGGACAGACGGGCAATCAGCCCCAGCATTTT	CASIAGQTGNQPQHF
-	TRBJ2-7	TRBV29-1	-	TGCAGCGTCTTCGACTGGCCACCCTACGAGCAGTACTTC	CSVFDWPPYEQYF